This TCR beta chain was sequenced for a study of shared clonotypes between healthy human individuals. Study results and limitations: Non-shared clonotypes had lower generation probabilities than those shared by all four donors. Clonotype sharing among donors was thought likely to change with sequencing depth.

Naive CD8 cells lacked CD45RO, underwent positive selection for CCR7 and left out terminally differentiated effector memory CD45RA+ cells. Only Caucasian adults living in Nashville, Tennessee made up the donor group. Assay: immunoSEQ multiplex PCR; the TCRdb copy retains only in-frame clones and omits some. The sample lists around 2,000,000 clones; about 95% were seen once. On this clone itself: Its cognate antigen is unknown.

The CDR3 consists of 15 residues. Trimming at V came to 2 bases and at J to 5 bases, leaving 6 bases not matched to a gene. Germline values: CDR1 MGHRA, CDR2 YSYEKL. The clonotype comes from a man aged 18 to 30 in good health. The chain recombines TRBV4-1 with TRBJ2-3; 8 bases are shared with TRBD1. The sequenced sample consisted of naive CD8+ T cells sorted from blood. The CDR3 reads CASSQSPGTGDTQYF. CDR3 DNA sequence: TGCGCCAGCAGCCAATCCCCCGGGACAGGAGATACGCAGTATTTT.